This passage covers 16 T cell receptor beta chains from one sample sequenced in a study of blood T cell repertoires in COVID-19. Assay used: immunoSEQ multiplex PCR; TCRdb lists only in-frame clones, some missing. The table shows about 29,000 clones, with 70% to 90% occurring only once. Material for sequencing was peripheral blood. These receptors came from a human donor in a cohort sampled during active COVID-19.

The rearrangement joins TRBV5-1 to TRBJ2-1; TRBD2 aligns across 8 bases. The CDR3 spans 20 residues. Per germline, CDR1 SGHRS and CDR2 YFSETQ. J lost 5 bases, V lost 4 bases, and 23 bases had no gene match. For the CDR3, the DNA is TGCGCCAGCAGCCCACCTGAAGGGACTAGGGGTCTAGGTCAACACAATGAGCAGTTCTTC. This sequence encodes CASSPPEGTRGLGQHNEQFF.

The gene calls are TRBV6-5 and TRBJ2-2; no clear D gene. The CDR3 has 15 residues. V lost 5 bases to trimming and J lost 1 base, with 11 bases between them. Germline V lookup: CDR1 MNHEY, CDR2 SVGAGI. In DNA, the CDR3 is TGTGCCAGCAGTAACGTACGGTGGAACACCGGGGAGCTGTTTTTT. Its translation: CASSNVRWNTGELFF.

This clone was detected only a few times. The chain carries TRBV6-5 and TRBJ1-4; tentative D call: TRBD1 (5 bases). This CDR3 has 13 residues. Trimming took 1 base from V and 8 from J, leaving 8 bases between them. Germline CDR1 MNHEY, CDR2 SVGAGI. CDR3 in amino acids: CASSYYQGEKLFF. For the CDR3, the DNA is TGTGCCAGCAGTTACTATCAGGGAGAAAAACTGTTTTTT.

This sequence joins TRBV20-1 and TRBJ1-2; a weak D match, TRBD1 (6 bases). V shed 3 bases and J shed 3 bases, with 11 bases lying between them. This CDR3 contains 13 residues. CDR1 is DFQATT, CDR2 SNEGSKA, per germline (reference sequence). The CDR3 spells CSASGRGDYGYTF. The CDR3, as DNA: TGCAGTGCTAGTGGCAGGGGCGACTATGGCTACACCTTC.

The genes are TRBV6-5 and TRBJ2-3; a possible D gene is TRBD1 (6 bases). The CDR3 runs 13 residues. The V end lost 0 bases, the J end lost 9 bases, and 10 bases lay between the germline ends. The V gene's germline CDR1 is MNHEY and CDR2 SVGAGI. The CDR3 nucleotides are TGTGCCAGCAGTTACTCGGACAGAAAAACGCAGTATTTT. Amino acid sequence: CASSYSDRKTQYF.

The chain employs TRBV15 and TRBJ2-1; TRBD2 is a possible D gene (6 bases). V lost 0 bases, J lost 5 bases, and 11 bases lay in between. Germline assignment: CDR1 LNHNV and CDR2 YYDKDF (reference sequence). This CDR3 region has 15 residues. This CDR3 is CATSRDRWGDNEQFF. CDR3 DNA: TGTGCCACCAGCAGAGATCGGTGGGGGGACAATGAGCAGTTCTTC.

About this clone itself: Germline is not matched at one junction end, which may reflect a read error. V is TRBV3-1 (or the pseudogene TRBV3-2) and J is TRBJ2-2; D might be TRBD2 (7 bases). The CDR3 is 17 residues long. Germline CDR1 and CDR2: LGHDT and YNNKEL (reference sequence). The CDR3 nucleotides are TGTGCCCGCAGCCCTACCTGGGGGGGGGCAGGGACCGGGGAGCTGTTTTTT. It codes for CARSPTWGGAGTGELFF.

This chain links TRBV5-1 with TRBJ1-2, with 10 positions matching TRBD1. Germline V gene lookup returns CDR1 SGHRS and CDR2 YFSETQ. This CDR3 has 16 residues. Unmatched junction bases numbered 3, after V lost 0 bases and J lost 1 base. In nucleotides, the CDR3 is TGCGCCAGCAGCTTGGGAGGGACAGGGGTTAACTATGGCTACACCTTC. This encodes CASSLGGTGVNYGYTF.

The V and J genes are TRBV11-2 and TRBJ2-5; perhaps TRBD2 as D (5 bases). The length of the CDR3 is 13 residues. V was cut by 7 bases and J by 1 base, with 10 bases left in between. Germline assignment: CDR1 SGHAT and CDR2 FQNNGV. As DNA, the CDR3 is TGTGCCAGCACCCCCGGACTCCAAGAGACCCAGTACTTC. This encodes CASTPGLQETQYF.

In its sample, this clone was seen a few times. This chain joins TRBV5-1 and TRBJ1-5; D is unresolved. V was trimmed by 0 bases and J by 4 bases, leaving 8 bases between them. The CDR3 has 14 residues. The germline V gene encodes CDR1 SGHRS and CDR2 YFSETQ. For the CDR3, the DNA is TGCGCCAGCAGCTTGGGGCAGACTAATCAGCCCCAGCATTTT. It is translated as CASSLGQTNQPQHF.

The chain employs TRBV9 and TRBJ2-6, with 7 bases lining up with TRBD2. J was trimmed by 0 bases and V by 2 bases; bases with no gene match: 11. Germline V gene data show CDR1 as SGDLS and CDR2 as YYNGEE. The CDR3 totals 19 residues. Written as DNA, the CDR3 is TGTGCCAGCAGCGTCCCTATGGGAGGGGCGGGCTCTGGGGCCAACGTCCTGACTTTC. The encoded protein is CASSVPMGGAGSGANVLTF.

V usage is TRBV11-2 and J usage is TRBJ1-1; 8 bases align to TRBD1. Germline V CDR1 and CDR2: SGHAT, FQNNGV. Unmatched junction bases numbered 1, after V lost 3 bases and J lost 4 bases. The CDR3 is made up of 13 amino acids. CDR3 coding DNA: TGTGCCAGCAGCTTCGACAGGGGCACTGAAGCTTTCTTT. Residues: CASSFDRGTEAFF.

The V and J genes are TRBV11-3 and TRBJ2-4; D perhaps matches TRBD1 (5 bases). V dropped 1 base and J dropped 0 bases, with 7 bases sitting between them. Looked up from germline, CDR1 is SGHNT and CDR2 is YENEEA. The CDR3 is 15 amino acids. The CDR3 coding sequence is TGTGCCAGCAGCTTAGTTACAGGAGCCAAAAACATTCAGTACTTC. This codes for CASSLVTGAKNIQYF.

The CDR3 protein is CASSISPDRFNSPLHF. CDR3 sequence (DNA): TGTGCCAGTAGTATATCCCCCGACAGATTTAATTCACCCCTCCACTTT. This chain connects TRBV19 to TRBJ1-6, with D possibly being TRBD1 (5 bases). This CDR3 is built from 16 residues. Trimming shortened V by 2 bases and J by 6 bases, and 14 bases separated the two germline ends. Germline CDR1 LNHDA, CDR2 SQIVND (reference sequence).

This sequence joins TRBV5-4 and TRBJ2-1, with 8 nucleotides matching TRBD2. After removal of 7 bases from V and 6 bases from J, the junction contained 9 bases not matched to a gene. This CDR3 region has 14 residues. Germline loops: CDR1 SGHNT, CDR2 YYREEE (reference sequence). The CDR3 DNA reads TGTGCCAGCTCTCGGGGGGGCCGGGTCAATGAGCAGTTCTTC. Translated: CASSRGGRVNEQFF.

V and J are TRBV7-9 and TRBJ2-3; the match to TRBD1 covers 9 bases. Germline trimming cut 5 bases from V and 0 bases from J; bases unmatched to any gene: 0. CDR3 size: 14 residues. Germline V gives CDR1 SEHNR, CDR2 FQNEAQ (reference sequence). The CDR3 spells CASSGTGSTDTQYF. The CDR3 DNA follows: TGTGCCAGCAGCGGGACAGGGAGCACAGATACGCAGTATTTT.